This T cell receptor (beta chain) stems from a study of cytomegalovirus exposure and HLA in healthy donors. Regarding the study as a whole: Later analysis revealed greater clonal expansion in HLA-associated TCR beta chains than in equally common others.

This PCR relied on a set of 60 Vbeta primers and 13 Jbeta primers. Authors' processing steps: As a later analysis found, there were 60 million to 90 million unique TCR beta chains, of which roughly 11 million were shared. Only in-frame clones appear in the TCRdb table, and some are missing; sequencing was by immunoSEQ multiplex PCR. For V, J and clone size, that table is used; D and trimming come from the DNA. The profile shows 130,000 to 150,000 clones, over 80% of them singletons. With respect to this clone: The antigen remains undetermined.

The junction had 9 bases not matched to a gene; V was cut back by 2 bases and J by 6 bases. The V gene's germline CDR1 is SEHNR and CDR2 FQNEAQ (reference sequence). The CDR3 runs to 16 residues. The chain has TRBV7-9 and TRBJ1-2, with 10 bases fitting TRBD1. The sequence was collected from a woman in her twenties or thirties in good health and CMV-seronegative. Sequenced material: PBMCs. The CDR3 region is CASSLLASGTGDGYTF. As DNA, the CDR3 is TGTGCCAGCAGCTTACTAGCAAGCGGGACAGGGGATGGCTACACCTTC. Full variable domain (missing parts from reference TRBV7-9 and TRBJ1-2): DTGVSQNPRHKITKRGQNVTFRCDPISEHNRLYWYRQTLGQGPEFLTYFQNEAQLEKSRLLSDRFSAERPKGSFSTLEIQRTEQGDSAMYLCASSLLASGTGDGYTFGSGTRLTVV.